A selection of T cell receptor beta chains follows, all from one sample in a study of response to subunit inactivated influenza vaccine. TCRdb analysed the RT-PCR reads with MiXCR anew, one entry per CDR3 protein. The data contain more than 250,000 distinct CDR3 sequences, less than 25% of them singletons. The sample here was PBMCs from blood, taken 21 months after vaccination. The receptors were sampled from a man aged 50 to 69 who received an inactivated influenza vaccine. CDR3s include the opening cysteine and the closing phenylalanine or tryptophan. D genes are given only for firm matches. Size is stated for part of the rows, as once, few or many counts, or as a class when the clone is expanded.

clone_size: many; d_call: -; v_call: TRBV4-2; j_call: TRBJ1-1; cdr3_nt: TGTGCCAGCAGCCAAGCTTTTGTCAGGAGGCACGGGGCAGCTTTCTTT; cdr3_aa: CASSQAFVRRHGAAFF
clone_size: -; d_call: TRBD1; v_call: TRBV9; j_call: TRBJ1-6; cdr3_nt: TGTGCCAGCAGCGCAACGGACAGGAATAATTCACCCCTCCACTTT; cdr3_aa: CASSATDRNNSPLHF
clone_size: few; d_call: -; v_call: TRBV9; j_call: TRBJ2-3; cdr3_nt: TGTGCCAGCAGCGTAGATGGGGGGTTGGGTGCAGATACGCAGTATTTT; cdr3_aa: CASSVDGGLGADTQYF
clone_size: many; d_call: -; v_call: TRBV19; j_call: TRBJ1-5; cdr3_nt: TGTGCCAGTAGTATAGATAGGTTTCCGAGGGGCAATCAGCCCCAGCATTTT; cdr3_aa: CASSIDRFPRGNQPQHF
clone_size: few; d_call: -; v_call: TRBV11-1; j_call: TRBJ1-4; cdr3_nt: TGTGCCAGCAGCTTAGCCGGAAGGAACGGAATTTCTAATGAAAAACTGTTTTTT; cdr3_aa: CASSLAGRNGISNEKLFF
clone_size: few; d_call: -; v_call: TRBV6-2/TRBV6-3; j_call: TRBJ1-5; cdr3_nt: TGTGCCAGCAGAACCCTGGAGCCCCAGCATTTT; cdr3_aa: CASRTLEPQHF
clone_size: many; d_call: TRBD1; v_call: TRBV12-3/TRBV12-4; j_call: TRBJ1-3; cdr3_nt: TGTGCCAGCAGTCGCGGGACAGACTCTGGAAACACCATATATTTT; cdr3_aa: CASSRGTDSGNTIYF
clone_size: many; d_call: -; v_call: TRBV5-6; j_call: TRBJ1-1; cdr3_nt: TGTGCCAGCAGCATCCCCGAGGGGCTAGCTGAAGCTTTCTTT; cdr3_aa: CASSIPEGLAEAFF
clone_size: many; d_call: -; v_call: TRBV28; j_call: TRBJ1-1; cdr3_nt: TGTGCCAGCAGTAGCCGGCACGCTGAAGCTTTCTTT; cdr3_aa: CASSSRHAEAFF
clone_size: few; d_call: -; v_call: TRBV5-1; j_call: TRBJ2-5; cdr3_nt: TGCGCCAGCAGCTTCTACGGGGAGACCCAGTACTTC; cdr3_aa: CASSFYGETQYF
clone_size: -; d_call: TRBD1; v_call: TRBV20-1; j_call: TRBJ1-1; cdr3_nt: TGCAGTGCTAGATCAGGGGGCTGGAGCACTGAAGCTTTCTTT; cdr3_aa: CSARSGGWSTEAFF
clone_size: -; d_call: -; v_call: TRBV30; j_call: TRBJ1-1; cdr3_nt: TGTGCCTGGATTTCTCGGGCCAACACTGAAGCTTTCTTT; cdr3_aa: CAWISRANTEAFF
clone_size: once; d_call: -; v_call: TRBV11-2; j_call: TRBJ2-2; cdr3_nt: TGTGCCAGCAGCGCAATGGGGCTCAGGTCGAACACCGGGGAGCTGTTTTTT; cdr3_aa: CASSAMGLRSNTGELFF